This T cell receptor (beta chain) comes out of a study of blood T cell repertoires in COVID-19. Participants were placed into cohorts based on the clinical history they reported. The CDR3 runs to 15 residues. Looked up from germline, CDR1 is SNHLY and CDR2 is FYNNEI. The germline V and J ends were trimmed by 8 bases and 5 bases, with 18 bases remaining between them. Generated by immunoSEQ multiplex PCR, the TCRdb table keeps only in-frame clones and is missing some. The data contain about 270,000 clones, about nine tenths of them singletons. The V and J genes are TRBV2 and TRBJ2-2, with D tentatively TRBD2 (5 bases). The TCR sequence derives from a woman aged 25 to 39 with acute COVID-19. Sequenced material: PBMCs or T cells enriched from blood (not recorded which). The chain's CDR3 is CASDELEGATGELFF. CDR3 coding DNA: TGTGCCAGCGATGAACTCGAGGGCGCGACCGGGGAGCTGTTTTTT.